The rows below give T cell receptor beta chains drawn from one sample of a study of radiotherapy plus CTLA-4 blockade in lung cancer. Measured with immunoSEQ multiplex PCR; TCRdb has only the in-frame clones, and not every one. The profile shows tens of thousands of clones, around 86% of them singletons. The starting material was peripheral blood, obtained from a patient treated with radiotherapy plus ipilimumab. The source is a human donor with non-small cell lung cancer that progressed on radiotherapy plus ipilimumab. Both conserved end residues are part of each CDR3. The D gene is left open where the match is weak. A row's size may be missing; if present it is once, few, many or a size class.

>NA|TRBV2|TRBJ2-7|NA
CASSVNGAPYEQYF
TGTGCCAGCAGTGTTAATGGGGCCCCCTACGAGCAGTACTTC
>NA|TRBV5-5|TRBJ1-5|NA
CASSLRTGHQPQHF
TGTGCCAGCAGCTTGCGGACGGGCCATCAGCCCCAGCATTTT
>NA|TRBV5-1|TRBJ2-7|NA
CASSLGEVSYEQYF
TGCGCCAGCAGCTTAGGCGAGGTCTCCTACGAGCAGTACTTC
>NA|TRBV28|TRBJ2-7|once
CASSLSGLGQLSSYGQYF
TGTGCCAGCAGTTTATCGGGTTTGGGGCAGCTCAGCTCCTACGGGCAGTACTTC
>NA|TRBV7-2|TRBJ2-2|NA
CASVRGNPIGGLFF
TGTGCCAGCGTGAGGGGCAACCCGATCGGTGGGCTGTTTTTT
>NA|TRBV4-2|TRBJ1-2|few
CASSPWSGGAANYGYTF
TGTGCCAGCAGCCCCTGGTCTGGGGGGGCAGCTAACTATGGCTACACCTTC
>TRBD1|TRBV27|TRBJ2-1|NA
CASSYGTGSYNEQFF
TGTGCCAGCAGTTACGGGACAGGCTCCTACAATGAGCAGTTCTTC
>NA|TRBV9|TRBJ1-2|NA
CASSVSDSVNYGYTF
TGTGCCAGCAGCGTTTCGGACAGCGTTAACTATGGCTACACCTTC
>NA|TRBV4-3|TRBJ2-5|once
CASSRVGEETQYF
TGCGCCAGCAGCCGGGTAGGTGAAGAGACCCAGTACTTC
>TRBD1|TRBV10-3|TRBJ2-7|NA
CAISESPGTGGYEQYF
TGTGCCATCAGTGAGTCCCCCGGGACAGGGGGCTACGAGCAGTACTTC
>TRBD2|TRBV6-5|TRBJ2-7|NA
CASSHKTSASYEQYF
TGTGCCAGCAGTCATAAGACTAGCGCCTCCTACGAGCAGTACTTC
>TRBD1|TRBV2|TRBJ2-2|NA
CASSAGGLLFF
TGTGCCAGCAGTGCAGGGGGCTTACTGTTTTTT
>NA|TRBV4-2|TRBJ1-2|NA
CASSQDWDRSNGYTF
TGTGCCAGCAGCCAAGACTGGGACCGTTCGAATGGCTACACCTTC
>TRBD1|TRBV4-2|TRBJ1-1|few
CASSPRTGDQNTEAFF
TGTGCCAGCAGCCCCCGGACAGGGGATCAGAACACTGAAGCTTTCTTT
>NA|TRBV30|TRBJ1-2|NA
CAWSQGGKGRLDTF
TGTGCCTGGAGTCAAGGGGGAAAAGGACGGCTAGACACCTTC
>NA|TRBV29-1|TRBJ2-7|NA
CSAEGLYEQYF
TGCAGCGCTGAAGGGTTATACGAGCAGTACTTC
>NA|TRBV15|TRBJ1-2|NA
CATSDVGGLRESYGYTF
TGTGCCACCAGCGACGTGGGGGGACTCCGGGAATCCTATGGCTACACCTTC
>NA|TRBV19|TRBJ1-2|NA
CASRNNYGYTF
TGTGCCAGCAGGAACAACTATGGCTACACCTTC
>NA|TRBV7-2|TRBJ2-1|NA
CASSLEPGTYNEQFF
TGTGCCAGCAGCTTAGAGCCGGGGACCTACAATGAGCAGTTCTTC
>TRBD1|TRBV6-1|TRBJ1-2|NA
CASRRPAGTDYGYTF
TGTGCCAGCAGACGACCTGCTGGGACAGATTATGGCTACACCTTC
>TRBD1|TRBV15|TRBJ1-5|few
CATSNDRAAQPQHF
TGTGCCACCAGCAACGACAGGGCAGCTCAGCCCCAGCATTTT
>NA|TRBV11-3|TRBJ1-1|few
CASSLPKMNTEAFF
TGTGCCAGCAGCTTGCCTAAAATGAACACTGAAGCTTTCTTT
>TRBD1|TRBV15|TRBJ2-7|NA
CATSGYHGTAFYEQYF
TGTGCCACCAGCGGCTATCACGGGACAGCATTTTACGAGCAGTACTTC
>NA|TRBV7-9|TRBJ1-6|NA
CASSLLTGGSYNSPLHF
TGTGCCAGCAGCTTACTCACTGGGGGCTCCTATAATTCACCCCTCCACTTT
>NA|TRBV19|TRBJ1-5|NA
CASSTPELSQHF
TGTGCCAGTAGTACCCCCGAGTTATCCCAGCATTTT
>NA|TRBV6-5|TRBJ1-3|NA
CASSYGQSGNTIYF
TGTGCCAGCAGTTACGGACAGTCTGGAAACACCATATATTTT
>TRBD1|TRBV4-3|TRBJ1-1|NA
CASTRDRKNAEAFF
TGCGCCAGCACCCGGGACAGGAAAAACGCTGAAGCTTTCTTT
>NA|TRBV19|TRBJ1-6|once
CATGPYSPHSPLHF
TGTGCCACCGGTCCTTACTCTCCTCATTCACCCCTCCACTTT
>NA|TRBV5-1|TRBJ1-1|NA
CASSTTGFGTEAFF
TGCGCCAGCAGCACCACAGGGTTTGGCACTGAAGCTTTCTTT
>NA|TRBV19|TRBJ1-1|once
CASSPTTGSEAFF
TGTGCCAGTAGCCCGACAACAGGGTCTGAAGCTTTCTTT
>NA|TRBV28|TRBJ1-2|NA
CASSNSGRGGYTF
TGTGCCAGCAGTAACTCAGGGAGGGGTGGCTACACCTTC
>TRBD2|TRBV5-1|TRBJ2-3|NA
CASSLAGGSGFDTQYF
TGCGCCAGCAGCTTGGCGGGCGGGAGTGGTTTTGATACGCAGTATTTT
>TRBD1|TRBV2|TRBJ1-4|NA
CASSGGTGNEKLFF
TGTGCCAGCAGTGGCGGGACAGGGAATGAAAAACTGTTTTTT
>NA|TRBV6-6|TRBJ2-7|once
CASRRGASYEQYF
TGTGCCAGCCGTCGGGGGGCCTCCTACGAGCAGTACTTC
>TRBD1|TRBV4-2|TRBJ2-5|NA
CASSQEVRGLYETQYF
TGTGCCAGCAGCCAAGAAGTCAGGGGGCTTTATGAGACCCAGTACTTC
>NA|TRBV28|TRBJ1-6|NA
CASSLRGSYNSPLHF
TGTGCCAGCAGTTTGAGGGGTTCCTATAATTCACCCCTCCACTTT
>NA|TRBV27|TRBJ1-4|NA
CASGKYGTQNEKLFF
TGTGCCAGCGGGAAATACGGGACCCAAAATGAAAAACTGTTTTTT
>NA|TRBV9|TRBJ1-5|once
CASSVGTSDNQPQHF
TGTGCCAGCAGCGTAGGGACATCGGACAATCAGCCCCAGCATTTT
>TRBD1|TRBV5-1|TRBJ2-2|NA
CASSNPGTGTGELFF
TGCGCCAGCAGTAACCCCGGGACAGGCACCGGGGAGCTGTTTTTT
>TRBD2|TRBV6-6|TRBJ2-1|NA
CASTKLAGAGMDEQFF
TGTGCCAGCACCAAACTAGCGGGAGCGGGTATGGATGAGCAGTTCTTC
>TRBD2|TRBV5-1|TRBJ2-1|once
CASSLLTSGTYNEQFF
TGCGCCAGCAGCTTGTTAACTAGCGGAACCTACAATGAGCAGTTCTTC
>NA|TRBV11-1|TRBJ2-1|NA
CASSLWQSNEQFF
TGTGCCAGCAGCTTATGGCAGTCCAATGAGCAGTTCTTC
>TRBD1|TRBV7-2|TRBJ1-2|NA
CASSLGGQHYGYTF
TGTGCCAGCAGCTTAGGGGGACAGCACTATGGCTACACCTTC
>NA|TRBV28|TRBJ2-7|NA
CASCTSSGTWGGEQYF
TGTGCCAGCTGTACAAGTTCCGGGACATGGGGAGGGGAGCAGTACTTC
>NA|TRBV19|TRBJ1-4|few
CASKGGGSANEKLFF
TGTGCCAGTAAAGGTGGAGGGTCGGCTAATGAAAAACTGTTTTTT
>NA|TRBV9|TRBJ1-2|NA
CASSVGAAGTYGYTF
TGTGCCAGCAGCGTAGGGGCCGCAGGGACCTATGGCTACACCTTC
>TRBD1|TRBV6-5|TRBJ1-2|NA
CASSKDRVIGGYTF
TGTGCCAGCAGTAAAGACAGGGTAATAGGTGGCTACACCTTC
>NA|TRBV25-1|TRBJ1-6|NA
CASGRQHNSPLHF
TGTGCCAGTGGGAGACAGCATAATTCACCCCTCCACTTT
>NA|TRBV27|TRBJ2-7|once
CASSPGHPTVTYEQYF
TGTGCCAGCAGCCCAGGCCATCCGACAGTCACCTACGAGCAGTACTTC
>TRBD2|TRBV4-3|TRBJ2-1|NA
CASSQVSGRGHEQFF
TGCGCCAGCAGCCAAGTTAGCGGGAGGGGTCATGAGCAGTTCTTC
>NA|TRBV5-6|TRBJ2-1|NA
CASSLGTYNEQFF
TGTGCCAGCAGCTTGGGCACTTACAATGAGCAGTTCTTC
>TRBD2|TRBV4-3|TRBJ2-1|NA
CASSRTSGDYNEQFF
TGCGCCAGCAGTCGGACTAGCGGGGATTACAATGAGCAGTTCTTC
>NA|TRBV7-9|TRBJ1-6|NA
CASSLGGQSNSPLHF
TGTGCCAGCAGCTTAGGAGGACAGTCGAATTCACCCCTCCACTTT
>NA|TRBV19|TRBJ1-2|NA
CASSLPQPHGYTF
TGTGCCAGTAGCCTACCCCAGCCCCATGGCTACACCTTC
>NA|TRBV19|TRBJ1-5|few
CASSHGAGFSNQPQHF
TGTGCCAGTAGCCATGGGGCCGGTTTTAGCAATCAGCCCCAGCATTTT
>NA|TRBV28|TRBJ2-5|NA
CASVGPRVETQYF
TGTGCCAGCGTTGGGCCCAGGGTTGAGACCCAGTACTTC
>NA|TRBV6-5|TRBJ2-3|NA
CASRSSGGGTDTQYF
TGTGCCAGCAGAAGTAGCGGAGGAGGCACAGATACGCAGTATTTT
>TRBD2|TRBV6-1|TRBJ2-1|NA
CASRESLAGGFNEQFF
TGTGCCAGCAGGGAAAGTCTAGCGGGGGGGTTCAATGAGCAGTTCTTC
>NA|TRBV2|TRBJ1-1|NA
CASQERIYTEAFF
TGTGCCAGCCAAGAAAGGATTTACACTGAAGCTTTCTTT
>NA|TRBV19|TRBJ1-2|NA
CATTGRGASGYTF
TGTGCCACTACAGGTCGGGGGGCCTCTGGCTACACCTTC